A selection of T cell receptor beta chains follows, all from one sample in a study of T cell responses to AZD1222 COVID-19 vaccine. Libraries were prepared by immunoSEQ multiplex PCR; TCRdb keeps only in-frame clonotypes and omits some of them. Of about 110,000 clones listed, about nine tenths are singletons. The sequencing here drew on peripheral blood, taken on day 0 of AZD1222 vaccination. The receptors derive from an adult in good health. The CDR3 runs from the conserved cysteine through the conserved F or W. Each record gives: J gene, V gene, clone size, D gene, CDR3 DNA, CDR3 protein. D genes are given only for firm matches. Size values are once, few and many counts, or a class for expanded clones, and some rows have none.

j_gene: TRBJ1-6; v_gene: TRBV5-4; abundance: .; d_gene: .; CDR3nt: TGTGCCAGCCACCCGTCCAAGGAGAATAATTCACCCCTCCACTTT; CDR3aa: CASHPSKENNSPLHF
j_gene: TRBJ1-5; v_gene: TRBV6-1; abundance: .; d_gene: .; CDR3nt: TGTGCCAGCAGTGAAAATGACGGTTCGAGTCAGCCCCAGCATTTT; CDR3aa: CASSENDGSSQPQHF
j_gene: TRBJ1-2; v_gene: TRBV7-9; abundance: .; d_gene: TRBD1; CDR3nt: TGTGCCAGCAGCGGACAGGGAACCTTCTATGGCTACACCTTC; CDR3aa: CASSGQGTFYGYTF
j_gene: TRBJ1-3; v_gene: TRBV2; abundance: once; d_gene: .; CDR3nt: TGTGCCAGCAGTGGACGGCAGAGGAACTCTGGAAACACCATATATTTT; CDR3aa: CASSGRQRNSGNTIYF
j_gene: TRBJ2-7; v_gene: TRBV9; abundance: once; d_gene: .; CDR3nt: TGTGCCAGCAGCGTAGGGGGGGCCAGCTCCTACGAGCAGTACTTC; CDR3aa: CASSVGGASSYEQYF
j_gene: TRBJ2-7; v_gene: TRBV19; abundance: .; d_gene: .; CDR3nt: TGTGCCAGTAGTATATCTCTCCCCCTGGGAGAGCAGTACTTC; CDR3aa: CASSISLPLGEQYF
j_gene: TRBJ2-3; v_gene: TRBV29-1; abundance: .; d_gene: .; CDR3nt: TGCAGCGTTGAACAGGGGAGCACAGATACGCAGTATTTT; CDR3aa: CSVEQGSTDTQYF
j_gene: TRBJ2-1; v_gene: TRBV9; abundance: once; d_gene: .; CDR3nt: TGTGCCAGCAGCGTACCGGGATCTACGTACAATGAGCAGTTCTTC; CDR3aa: CASSVPGSTYNEQFF
j_gene: TRBJ1-3; v_gene: TRBV5-1; abundance: .; d_gene: TRBD1; CDR3nt: TGCGCCAGCTCGACAGGGATCTCTGGAAACACCATATATTTT; CDR3aa: CASSTGISGNTIYF
j_gene: TRBJ1-3; v_gene: TRBV7-8; abundance: .; d_gene: .; CDR3nt: TGTGCCAGCAGCGGGGAGGGCCAGGGCGACACTGGAAACACCATATATTTT; CDR3aa: CASSGEGQGDTGNTIYF
j_gene: TRBJ2-3; v_gene: TRBV4-3; abundance: .; d_gene: .; CDR3nt: TGCGCCAGCAGCCAAGACAGGCTGGCCGATACGCAGTATTTT; CDR3aa: CASSQDRLADTQYF
j_gene: TRBJ1-2; v_gene: TRBV11-2; abundance: few; d_gene: .; CDR3nt: TGTGCCAGCAGCTCCTTGGGGGTTGGGTATGGCTACACCTTC; CDR3aa: CASSSLGVGYGYTF
j_gene: TRBJ1-4; v_gene: TRBV5-1; abundance: .; d_gene: .; CDR3nt: TGCGCCAGCAGCCCCGGGACTCTAACAACTAATGAAAAACTGTTTTTT; CDR3aa: CASSPGTLTTNEKLFF
j_gene: TRBJ1-5; v_gene: TRBV6-5; abundance: .; d_gene: .; CDR3nt: TGTGCCAGCACCTGGACGGGTGATAGCAATCAGCCCCAGCATTTT; CDR3aa: CASTWTGDSNQPQHF
j_gene: TRBJ2-3; v_gene: TRBV6-5; abundance: .; d_gene: .; CDR3nt: TGTGCCAGCAGTCCCGACCTACGCCCCACAGATACGCAGTATTTT; CDR3aa: CASSPDLRPTDTQYF
j_gene: TRBJ1-5; v_gene: TRBV2; abundance: .; d_gene: .; CDR3nt: TGTGCCAGCAGTGCCGGGGGGATAGGCAATCAGCCCCAGCATTTT; CDR3aa: CASSAGGIGNQPQHF
j_gene: TRBJ1-2; v_gene: TRBV6-5; abundance: .; d_gene: .; CDR3nt: TGTGCCAGCAGTTACTCACTGGGGGTGTATGGCTACACCTTC; CDR3aa: CASSYSLGVYGYTF
j_gene: TRBJ1-4; v_gene: TRBV18; abundance: .; d_gene: .; CDR3nt: TGTGCCAGCTCAATGGAGGAAAAACTGTTTTTT; CDR3aa: CASSMEEKLFF
j_gene: TRBJ2-1; v_gene: TRBV15; abundance: .; d_gene: .; CDR3nt: TGTGCCACCAGCAGACAAACAGTCAATGAGCAGTTCTTC; CDR3aa: CATSRQTVNEQFF
j_gene: TRBJ1-2; v_gene: TRBV19; abundance: .; d_gene: .; CDR3nt: TGTGCCAGTAGAGCCCGGGTTGCGGTAACGAATAGGGATGGCTACACCTTC; CDR3aa: CASRARVAVTNRDGYTF
j_gene: TRBJ1-1; v_gene: TRBV12-5; abundance: .; d_gene: .; CDR3nt: TGTGCTAGTGGTTTGTCCCAGAGAGAAGCTTTCTTT; CDR3aa: CASGLSQREAFF
j_gene: TRBJ1-6; v_gene: TRBV7-9; abundance: .; d_gene: TRBD1; CDR3nt: TGTGCCAGCAGCTTGGGACAGCCCGGGGTGGCCCTCCACTTT; CDR3aa: CASSLGQPGVALHF